This T cell receptor beta chain derives from a study of cytomegalovirus exposure and HLA in healthy donors. For the study at large: Unique TCRs from HLA-typed donors, 70 million to 100 million of them, were held in an early data release.

Study-wide results and caveats: With later analysis, a missense DCLRE1C variant became linked to TCR beta V- and J-gene trimming.

Primers for the PCR totalled 60 Vbeta and 13 Jbeta. Profiled with immunoSEQ multiplex PCR; TCRdb holds only in-frame clones, not every one. The sample shows about 88,000 clones, roughly three quarters of them seen only once. About this clone: The target antigen is unknown.

Trimming at V came to 4 bases and at J to 1 base, leaving 3 bases not matched to a gene. The CDR3 has 16 residues. The germline gives CDR1 SEHNR, CDR2 FQNEAQ (reference sequence). The sample comprised PBMCs. The receptor was isolated from a woman aged 40 to 50 in good health and CMV-seronegative. The chain is built from TRBV7-9 and TRBJ2-5, with 13 bases fitting TRBD2. The CDR3 is CASSSGLAGAQETQYF. CDR3 in DNA: TGTGCCAGCAGCTCAGGACTAGCGGGGGCCCAAGAGACCCAGTACTTC.